This is a list of T cell receptor beta chains from one sample in a study of cytomegalovirus exposure and HLA in healthy donors. Using immunoSEQ multiplex PCR, the repertoire was profiled, and TCRdb retains in-frame clones only, with some absent. The table records over 150,000 clones, 60% to 85% of them present only once. Sequencing input: PBMCs. Receptors were obtained from a woman aged 40 to 55 in good health and CMV-seronegative. Each CDR3 is given with its conserved first and last residue. D genes are given only for firm matches. Clone size, where shown, is once, few, many, or a class for clones that have expanded.

CDR3aa,CDR3nt,j_gene,v_gene,abundance,d_gene
CASSLELAERNEQFF,TGCGCCAGCAGCCTCGAACTAGCGGAGAGGAATGAGCAGTTCTTC,TRBJ2-1,TRBV5-1,-,TRBD2
CAWSAGQTTYGYTF,TGTGCCTGGAGTGCCGGACAGACTACTTATGGCTACACCTTC,TRBJ1-2,TRBV30,-,-
CASSAGDQPQHF,TGTGCCAGCAGCGCGGGGGATCAGCCCCAGCATTTT,TRBJ1-5,TRBV11-3,-,-
CASSARQLALVDEQFF,TGCGCCAGCAGCGCCCGCCAGCTAGCTTTAGTCGATGAGCAGTTCTTC,TRBJ2-1,TRBV4-1,-,-
CASSSQGKDYYGYTF,TGTGCCAGCAGCTCACAGGGGAAAGACTACTATGGCTACACCTTC,TRBJ1-2,TRBV6-6,-,TRBD1
CASSPRTGTEKLFF,TGTGCCAGCTCACCAAGGACAGGGACCGAAAAACTGTTTTTT,TRBJ1-4,TRBV18,once,TRBD1
CSVEDLSGGAPYNEQFF,TGCAGCGTTGAAGATCTTAGCGGGGGGGCCCCCTACAATGAGCAGTTCTTC,TRBJ2-1,TRBV29-1,-,TRBD2
CASTNRGSSEKLFF,TGTGCCAGCACCAACAGGGGGAGTAGTGAAAAACTGTTTTTT,TRBJ1-4,TRBV7-9,few,TRBD1
CASSRTSGASQNEQFF,TGCGCCAGCAGCCGAACGAGCGGGGCCTCCCAGAATGAGCAGTTCTTC,TRBJ2-1,TRBV5-1,once,TRBD2
CASSTGDSHYEQYF,TGTGCCAGCAGCACCGGGGACAGTCACTACGAGCAGTACTTC,TRBJ2-7,TRBV28,-,TRBD1
CASSLSPGIGEQFF,TGTGCCAGCAGCTTAAGCCCGGGGATCGGTGAGCAGTTCTTC,TRBJ2-1,TRBV11-3,-,-
CASSPRELPNEQFF,TGTGCCAGCAGTCCCCGGGAACTCCCAAATGAGCAGTTCTTC,TRBJ2-1,TRBV28,-,-
CASSLAGDTQYF,TGCGCCAGCAGCTTGGCGGGGGATACGCAGTATTTT,TRBJ2-3,TRBV5-1,-,-
CASSLLAGGSSYNEQFF,TGCGCCAGCAGCTTGCTAGCGGGAGGTAGCTCCTACAATGAGCAGTTCTTC,TRBJ2-1,TRBV5-1,-,TRBD2
CAISESAAVNGYTF,TGTGCCATCAGTGAGTCGGCAGCGGTTAATGGCTACACCTTC,TRBJ1-2,TRBV10-3,-,-
CASSEVARDYGYTF,TGTGCCAGCAGTGAAGTGGCCAGGGACTATGGCTACACCTTC,TRBJ1-2,TRBV6-1,few,-
CASSRDTSYEQYF,TGTGCCAGCAGCCGGGACACCTCCTACGAGCAGTACTTC,TRBJ2-7,TRBV27,-,-
CASSLTNRGTGELFF,TGTGCCAGCAGCCTAACGAACAGGGGGACCGGGGAGCTGTTTTTT,TRBJ2-2,TRBV5-4,-,TRBD1
CASATGPGNTIYF,TGTGCCAGTGCCACAGGGCCTGGAAACACCATATATTTT,TRBJ1-3,TRBV7-9,few,-
CASSNDPPGSWETQYF,TGTGCCAGCAGCAATGACCCGCCGGGTAGCTGGGAGACCCAGTACTTC,TRBJ2-5,TRBV11-2,-,-
CASTLTSGGFYEQYF,TGTGCCAGCACCCTAACTAGCGGGGGATTCTACGAGCAGTACTTC,TRBJ2-7,TRBV6-5,-,TRBD2
CASSLRSTDNTGELFF,TGTGCCAGCAGCTTGAGGTCGACAGACAACACCGGGGAGCTGTTTTTT,TRBJ2-2,TRBV5-5,-,-
CASSVGHATDTQYF,TGCGCCAGCAGTGTTGGACACGCCACAGATACGCAGTATTTT,TRBJ2-3,TRBV10-1,-,-
CAARSQGPNNEQFF,TGTGCCGCCCGTTCACAGGGACCGAACAATGAGCAGTTCTTC,TRBJ2-1,TRBV6-1,-,-
CASSPPRQGGVYEQYF,TGTGCCAGCAGCCCCCCCCGACAGGGTGGCGTCTACGAGCAGTACTTC,TRBJ2-7,TRBV5-4,-,TRBD1
CASSYAQQGGRDTQYF,TGTGCCAGCAGTTACGCCCAACAGGGCGGCAGGGATACGCAGTATTTT,TRBJ2-3,TRBV6-5,-,-
CASGSGSGGPYEQYF,TGCGCCAGCGGGTCGGGTAGCGGGGGACCCTACGAGCAGTACTTC,TRBJ2-7,TRBV5-1,-,TRBD2
CASSLSHSGITDTQYF,TGTGCCAGCAGCCTATCTCATAGCGGAATCACAGATACGCAGTATTTT,TRBJ2-3,TRBV13,-,-
CASSLQGENTEAFF,TGTGCCAGCAGCTTACAGGGGGAGAACACTGAAGCTTTCTTT,TRBJ1-1,TRBV7-2,-,TRBD1
CASSPRGTGGIYEQYF,TGTGCCAGCTCACCAAGGGGGACAGGTGGGATCTACGAGCAGTACTTC,TRBJ2-7,TRBV18,-,TRBD1
CASEPQGTVGTEAFF,TGTGCCAGTGAGCCTCAGGGAACGGTAGGCACTGAAGCTTTCTTT,TRBJ1-1,TRBV7-9,-,-